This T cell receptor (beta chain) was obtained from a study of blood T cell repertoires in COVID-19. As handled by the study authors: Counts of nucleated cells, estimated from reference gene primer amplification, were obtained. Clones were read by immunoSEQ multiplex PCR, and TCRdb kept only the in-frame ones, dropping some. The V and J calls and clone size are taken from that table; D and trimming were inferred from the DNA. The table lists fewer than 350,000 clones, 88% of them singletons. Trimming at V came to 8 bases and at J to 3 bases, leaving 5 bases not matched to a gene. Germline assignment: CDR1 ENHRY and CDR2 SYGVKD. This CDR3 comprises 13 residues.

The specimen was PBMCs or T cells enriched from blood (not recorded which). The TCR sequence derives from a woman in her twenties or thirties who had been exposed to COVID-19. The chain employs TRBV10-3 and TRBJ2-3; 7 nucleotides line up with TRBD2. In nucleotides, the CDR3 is TGTGCCATCTTGGGGGAGGGTACAGATACGCAGTATTTT. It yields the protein CAILGEGTDTQYF.